This TCR beta chain was documented in a study of molecular identifiers for immune sequencing clone quantification. Findings and limits, study-wide: Clones exceeding 20 RNA copies carried over 98% of effector molecules but under 1% of naive-cell molecules.

Methods described previously, with TCR primers listed, were used for bulk TCR libraries. TCRdb re-analysed the PCR reads in MiXCR, keeping a single row per CDR3 protein. The data contain 60,000 to 65,000 distinct CDR3 sequences, under 20% of them seen just once; the ten biggest clones take up about 1.5%. Notes on this clonotype: Its antigen is still unknown.

With RNA at 10%, 30% or 50%, naive CD8 libraries came from roughly 20,000 to 1,000,000 sorted cells. Germline CDR1 MNHEY, CDR2 SVGAGI. The V end was cut by 5 bases, the J end by 6 bases, with 23 bases between. The CDR3 is 16 amino acids. The receptor's source is a human donor in good health. Some libraries in this study had Jurkat cell RNA spiked in. The sequenced sample was naive CD8+ T cells from blood, with Jurkat cell RNA spiked in. Subset meaning: FACS-sorted CD8+CD4-CCR7+CD45RA+ naive T cells. V and J are TRBV6-5 and TRBJ2-7; D may correspond to TRBD1 or TRBD2 (5 bases each). CDR3 amino acids: CASSLAIGDQTCEQYF. The CDR3, as DNA: TGTGCCAGCAGTCTCGCCATCGGGGACCAGACCTGCGAGCAGTACTTC.